The source of this T cell receptor beta chain is a study of blood T cells in healthy people across ages. A second PCR, run for roughly 7 to 12 cycles, used a sample-barcoded 5' primer plus a J-beta primer mix. A single record per CDR3 protein comes from TCRdb applying MiXCR to the 5' RACE reads. The sample yields about 680,000 distinct CDR3 sequences, roughly 49% seen once. V was shortened by 5 bases and J by 6 bases, with 14 bases between the two germline ends. Germline-derived CDR1 and CDR2 are MDHEN and SYDVKM. This CDR3 is 15 amino acids long. The TCR sequence derives from a woman aged 55-69 years in good health. Sequenced: blood. This sequence joins TRBV28 and TRBJ1-6, with D tentatively TRBD1 (6 bases). The DNA for the CDR3 is TGTGCCAGCAGTACCCTACAGGGTTTTAATTCACCCCTCCACTTT. Protein: CASSTLQGFNSPLHF.